Below, one T cell receptor beta chain is given with its context. No cognate antigen has been identified for it. There are no base qualities to consult, and no much larger clone falls within one base. These data come from a study of blood T cell repertoires in COVID-19 (dated by TCRdb to between 2020 and 2021). Describing the broader study: The collaborator samples originated in the United States, Italy and Spain and spanned the acute and convalescent phases of COVID-19. The material from the prospective study consisted of cDNA or gDNA derived from T cells, B-cell-depleted T cells, or PBMCs. Deeply sampled blood TCRbeta repertoires from subjects exposed to, actively infected with, or recovered from COVID-19 were included in the dataset. A freely available public database, intended as a resource for researchers studying the immune response to SARS-CoV-2, is where the repertoires were released. Samples were obtained from the ongoing ImmuneRACE study (first 160 participants) and from 1,200 or so subjects provided by 6 global collaborators. Nearly every sample came with metadata listing a de-identified subject ID, COVID-19 status, age in years and sex. HLA class I and class II types, where available, came from metadata supplied by the sample provider rather than from assay-based typing.

One collaborating source in Seattle enrolled patients during active infection and followed them longitudinally through the course of disease. Each collaborating institution followed its own protocols to collect whole blood in K2EDTA tubes. For TCRbeta analysis, collaborators shipped samples as frozen whole blood, isolated PBMCs, or DNA extracted from either of those sample types. TCRbeta CDR3 regions were amplified from genomic DNA using the immunoSEQ Assay, a bias-controlled multiplex PCR. As for the original processing: Nucleated cell counts per sample were estimated from amplification of reference gene primers within the assay. Sequence reads were collapsed and filtered to measure the absolute abundance of every unique TCRbeta CDR3 rearrangement. Productive Simpson clonality was computed per sample as the square root of Simpson's diversity index over productive rearrangements. In TCRdb, the immuneACCESS table is reduced to in-frame sequences with V and J assigned. These tables do not hold every clone; where another copy was compared, an unresolved V gene accounts for under half, and the others remain unexplained. The V and J calls and the clone size are those of that table, but D and trimming were determined from the DNA. The sample table shows over 450,000 clones, and 70% to 90% are seen once. Less than 9.5% of the sample belongs to the ten largest clones.

The investigation overall reported the following: The quantity of clinical and demographic metadata differed by source and by participant and was supplied without curation.

CDR1 and CDR2 are drawn from the germline V gene: SQVTM, ANQGSEA. From the cysteine through the phenylalanine, the CDR3 covers 16 amino acids. Only the CDR3 portion is preserved as DNA: 48 bases, with reading frame beginning at the first base. V trim: 3 bases; J trim: 8 bases; unmatched bases: 15. The chain uses TRBV29-1 and TRBJ2-1, with TRBD1 matching 8 junction bases. The clonotype was recovered from a woman aged 50 to 60 with COVID-19, enrolled during active disease. The sample taken for sequencing was peripheral blood. In nucleotides, the sequence is TGCAGCGTTGAGGCCCCCCGGACAGGGATTGGGGATGAGCAGTTCTTC. This encodes CSVEAPRTGIGDEQFF.